This T cell receptor beta chain was sequenced during a study of blood T cell repertoires in COVID-19. Assay used: immunoSEQ multiplex PCR; TCRdb lists only in-frame clones, some missing. The sample holds 90,000 to 100,000 clones; about 80% are singletons and the top ten take 15% to 20%. This CDR3 region has 16 residues. With 4 bases clipped from V and 7 bases from J, the junction kept 9 bases outside the gene matches. Germline assignment: CDR1 SGHRS and CDR2 YFSETQ. The source material was peripheral blood. The chain has TRBV5-1 and TRBJ1-4, with 11 nucleotides matching TRBD1. The receptor was derived from a man older than 75 with acute or convalescent COVID-19. The CDR3 reads CASSLDRGPSGEKLFF. CDR3 nucleotide sequence: TGCGCCAGCAGCCTGGACAGGGGGCCGTCCGGTGAAAAACTGTTTTTT.